The sequence of this T cell receptor (beta chain) was determined in a study of human T cells and chemical hapten exposure. Overall study context: Across samples, TCR yields varied, mostly owing to small differences in pooled library volumes.

TCRdb recomputed calls from the RACE reads with MiXCR, one row per CDR3 protein. This sample has 300,000 to 450,000 distinct CDR3 sequences, with 5.1% found just once. The sample's time point: pre-sensitization, week 0. Treatment noted: therapeutic diphenylcyclopropenone sensitization with weekly scalp DPC. This clonotype was found many times. The receptor was derived from a woman between 50 and 59 years old with alopecia areata. Some clones in this sample may be carry-over from other donors' samples. The sample consisted of whole blood, taken in connection with sensitization to the hapten diphenylcyclopropenone (DPC).

This chain's CDR3 is CASSYETSGKGEQFF. The CDR3 region has the DNA TGTGCCAGCAGTTACGAGACTAGCGGGAAGGGTGAGCAGTTCTTC. This chain uses TRBV6-5 with TRBJ2-1; 11 bases agree with TRBD2. The CDR3 totals 15 residues. Germline CDR1 reads MNHEY; CDR2 reads SVGAGI. V gave up 2 bases and J gave up 9 bases; unmatched junction bases: 6.